A single sample is the source of the 3 T cell receptor beta chains below, sequenced in a study of blood T cell repertoires in COVID-19. The repertoire was sequenced with immunoSEQ multiplex PCR; TCRdb's copy has only in-frame clones and lacks some. The sample consists of about 250,000 clones, 75% to 85% of them appearing once. Sample: peripheral blood. The source of these receptors is a man aged 45 to 65 with active or convalescent COVID-19.

The CDR3 is CASSEGVGRAGGNNEQFF. The CDR3 bases are TGTGCCAGCAGTGAAGGGGTGGGGAGGGCCGGCGGGAACAATGAGCAGTTCTTC. This chain joins TRBV2 and TRBJ2-1; 7 bases match TRBD2. This CDR3 has 18 amino acids. The germline gives CDR1 SNHLY, CDR2 FYNNEI. V lost 1 base, J lost 5 bases, and 14 bases stayed unmatched. The full variable domain, completed using reference TRBV2 and TRBJ2-1, is EPEVTQTPSHQVTQMGQEVILRCVPISNHLYFYWYRQILGQKVEFLVSFYNNEISEKSEIFDDQFSVERPDGSNFTLKIRSTKLEDSAMYFCASSEGVGRAGGNNEQFFGPGTRLTVL.

The V call is TRBV30, the J call TRBJ1-2; TRBD1 matches 8 bases. Germline V gives CDR1 GTSNPN, CDR2 SVGIG (reference sequence). The CDR3 sequence is 15 residues long. V shed 0 bases and J 4 bases; nucleotides not matched to a gene: 7. Written as DNA, the CDR3 is TGTGCCTGGAGTGTACCGGACAGGGACCTCTATGGCTACACCTTC. It specifies CAWSVPDRDLYGYTF.

The rearrangement joins TRBV30 to TRBJ1-2; 8 positions agree with TRBD1. V lost 3 bases and J lost 8; bases outside the gene matches: 8. Germline V CDR1 and CDR2: GTSNPN, SVGIG (reference sequence). The CDR3 length is 13 residues. The CDR3 loop reads CAWRTGVWEGYTF. In DNA form, the CDR3 reads TGTGCCTGGAGGACAGGGGTTTGGGAGGGCTACACCTTC. The full variable domain, completed using reference TRBV30 and TRBJ1-2, is SQTIHQWPATLVQPVGSPLSLECTVEGTSNPNLYWYRQAAGRGLQLLFYSVGIGQISSEVPQNLSASRPQDRQFILSSKKLLLSDSGFYLCAWRTGVWEGYTFGSGTRLTVV.